This T cell receptor beta chain was recovered during a study of molecular identifiers for immune sequencing clone quantification (dated by TCRdb to 2016 to 2019). Some background on the complete study: For a replicate experiment, RNA from around 20,000 or 100,000 naive CD8 T cells was divided into five aliquots, and four of the five aliquots were sequenced. CD8 T cells were used in a methods study to benchmark molecular-identifier clustering-based TCR repertoire sequencing (MIDCIRS) and TCR RNA copy counting.

Results and caveats for the whole study, not just this receptor: Highly expanded clone sizes could be underestimated because identical TCR molecules may share a barcode. In CMV-specific effector cells, clones with more than 20 RNA copies contained over 97% of molecules, whereas in naive cells such clones contained under 1% of molecules. Modeling estimated 2.5 to 3 recovered TCR RNA copies per cell, compared with approximately 10 by digital PCR, which implies about 30% capture efficiency. Even against a background of about a million naive CD8 T cells, spiked-in Jurkat TCR RNA amounting to a single cell's worth was reported to be detectable. Without barcode sub-clustering, chimeric consensus sequences inflated TCR diversity; chimeras reached as high as 47%. The naive libraries included spiked-in Jurkat TCR RNA (about nine copies' worth), and this RNA is not part of the donor repertoire.

With respect to this clonotype: The specificity of this receptor is unknown. No per-base quality is available; no much larger clone lies one base away.

The library was obtained by PCR. Instrument on record: NextSeq 500. Preparation of bulk TCR libraries followed a previously described approach, with the TCR primers listed in Table S5. Purification of total RNA was performed with the Qiagen AllPrep DNA/RNA kit. Before analysis, reads from multiple sequencing runs of one library were combined. In the original analysis: Reads were retained only if an exact TCR constant sequence was present, and the retained reads were trimmed to 150 nt and grouped according to their 12-nt molecular barcodes. Within each barcode group, reads were sub-clustered at a 15% Levenshtein threshold, and quality-weighted consensus sequences were built per RNA molecule. Non-functional sequences were filtered out, along with any lower-count sequence sitting one edit away from another sequence. Based on a fit of two negative binomial distributions, barcode sub-clusters having less than 20% of the maximum read count were discarded. TCRdb applied fastp at Q25 and MiXCR to the public reads, then kept only in-frame beta chains. CDR3 protein sequences are deduplicated, and each keeps its most common genes and DNA. The V and J calls shown here were made by TCRdb, not taken from the authors' results. The sample table records roughly 320,000 distinct CDR3 sequences; roughly 23% of these occur just once. The top ten constitute 0.65% to 0.75% of the sample.

Libraries of naive CD8 T cells were built from anywhere between about 18,000 and 1,000,000 sorted cells, with 10%, 30% or 50% of the purified RNA used. On a BD FACSAria II, naive CD8 T cells were FACS-sorted as CD8+CD4-CCR7+CD45RA+ and collected into RLT Plus buffer. Approximately 9 TCR copies' worth of Jurkat RNA were spiked into about 20,000-1,000,000 naive CD8 T cell samples to test detection sensitivity. Enrichment of CD8 T cells was performed with RosetteSep CD8+ T Cell Enrichment Cocktail and Ficoll-Paque, after which ACK red cell lysis was carried out. Sequencing input: naive CD8+ T cells from blood, with Jurkat cell RNA spiked in. Reading the label with the study, this specimen's cell subset or site is: FACS-sorted CD8+CD4-CCR7+CD45RA+ naive T cells. This TCR was sampled from a human donor in good health. Some libraries in this study had Jurkat cell RNA spiked in.

The CDR3: CASSPETAFYEQYF. In nucleotide form, the sequence is TGTGCCAGCAGCCCCGAGACAGCTTTCTACGAGCAGTACTTC. The V and J genes are TRBV11-2 and TRBJ2-7; possibly the D gene is TRBD1, per 5 matching bases. The CDR3 starts with the cysteine, ends with the phenylalanine, and has 14 residues. The entry retains the CDR3 DNA only, 42 bases that are in frame from base 1. CDR1 and CDR2 (SGHAT, FQNNGV) derive from the germline V gene. The V end loses 5 bases and the J end loses 3 bases, and a stretch of 14 bases separates them.